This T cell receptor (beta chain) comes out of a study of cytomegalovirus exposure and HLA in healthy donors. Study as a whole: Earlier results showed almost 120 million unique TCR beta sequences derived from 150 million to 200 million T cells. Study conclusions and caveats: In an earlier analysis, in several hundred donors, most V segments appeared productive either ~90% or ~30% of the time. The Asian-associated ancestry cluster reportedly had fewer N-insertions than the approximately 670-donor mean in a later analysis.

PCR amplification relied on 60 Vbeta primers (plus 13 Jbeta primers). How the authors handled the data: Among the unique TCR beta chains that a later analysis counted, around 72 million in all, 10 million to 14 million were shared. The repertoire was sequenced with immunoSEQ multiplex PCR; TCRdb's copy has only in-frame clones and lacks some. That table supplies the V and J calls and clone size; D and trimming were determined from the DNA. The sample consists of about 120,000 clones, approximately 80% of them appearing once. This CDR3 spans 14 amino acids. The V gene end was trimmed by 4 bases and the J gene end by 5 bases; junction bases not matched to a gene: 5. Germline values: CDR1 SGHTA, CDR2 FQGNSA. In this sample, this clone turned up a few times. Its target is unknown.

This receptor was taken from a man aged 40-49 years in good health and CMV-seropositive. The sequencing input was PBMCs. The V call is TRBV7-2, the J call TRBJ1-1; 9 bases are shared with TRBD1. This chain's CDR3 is CASSSRQGGTEAFF. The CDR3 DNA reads TGTGCCAGCAGCTCACGACAGGGGGGAACTGAAGCTTTCTTT.